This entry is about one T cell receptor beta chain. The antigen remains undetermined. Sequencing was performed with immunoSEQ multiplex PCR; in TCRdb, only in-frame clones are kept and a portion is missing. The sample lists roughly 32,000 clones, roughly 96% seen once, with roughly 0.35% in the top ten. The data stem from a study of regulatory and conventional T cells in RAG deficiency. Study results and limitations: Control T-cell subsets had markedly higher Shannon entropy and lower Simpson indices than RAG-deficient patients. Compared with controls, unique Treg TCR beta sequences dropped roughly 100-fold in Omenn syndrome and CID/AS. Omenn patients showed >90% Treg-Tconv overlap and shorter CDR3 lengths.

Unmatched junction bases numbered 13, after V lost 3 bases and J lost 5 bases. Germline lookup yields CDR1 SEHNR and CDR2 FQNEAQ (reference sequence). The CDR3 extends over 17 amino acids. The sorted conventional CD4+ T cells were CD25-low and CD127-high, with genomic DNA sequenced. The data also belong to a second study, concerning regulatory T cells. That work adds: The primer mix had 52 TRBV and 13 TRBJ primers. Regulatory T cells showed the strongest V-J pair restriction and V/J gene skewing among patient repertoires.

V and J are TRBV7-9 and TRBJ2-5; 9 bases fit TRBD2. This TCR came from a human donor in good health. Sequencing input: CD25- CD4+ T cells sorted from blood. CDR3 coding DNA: TGTGCCAGCAGCTTGTTTACCTGGCGGGGGGGCCTTGAGACCCAGTACTTC. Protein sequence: CASSLFTWRGGLETQYF.